One and the same sample provided the 21 T cell receptor beta chains below, sequenced in a study of cytomegalovirus exposure and HLA in healthy donors (dated by TCRdb to 2016 to 2017). Library construction relied on the immunoSEQ multiplex PCR assay. For the multiplex PCR, a mixture combining 60 forward primers for TCR Vbeta segments and 13 reverse primers for TCR Jbeta segments was used. TCRdb's version of the immuneACCESS table is confined to in-frame rearrangements and falls short of the full clone set. An unresolved V gene accounts for under half of the shortfall where checked; the remainder is of unknown origin. The sample table lists about 160,000 clones, around four fifths of them with a count of one. The ten largest make up approximately 2% of the sample. The sample was PBMCs. These receptor sequences come from a man younger than 35 in good health and CMV-seronegative.

J is TRBJ1-1 and V is TRBV28; a possible D gene is TRBD1 (5 bases). Germline V CDR1 and CDR2: MDHEN, SYDVKM. With 5 bases removed from V and 4 bases from J, the gap between germline ends came to 14 bases. This CDR3 spans 14 amino acids. CDR3: CASSGGGSTTEAFF. DNA for the CDR3: TGTGCCAGCAGTGGGGGGGGGTCCACCACTGAAGCTTTCTTT.

This clone was seen only once. This sequence joins TRBV28 and TRBJ2-7; perhaps TRBD1 as D (6 bases). The CDR3 totals 13 residues. The V end was cut by 2 bases, the J end by 3 bases, with 8 bases between. Germline-derived CDR1 and CDR2 are MDHEN and SYDVKM. The CDR3 loop reads CASSLGQYYEQYF. The CDR3 region has the DNA TGTGCCAGCAGTTTAGGACAGTACTACGAGCAGTACTTC.

The CDR3 sequence: CASKRLQVGGYTF. In nucleotides, the CDR3 is TGTGCCAGCAAAAGGTTACAGGTGGGCGGCTACACCTTC. The V and J genes are TRBV2 and TRBJ1-2, with D possibly being TRBD1 (5 bases). The CDR3 is made up of 13 amino acids. Germline assignment: CDR1 SNHLY and CDR2 FYNNEI. Trimming took off 7 bases at V and 8 bases at J, with 17 bases between the two ends.

V is TRBV7-2 and J is TRBJ2-1; 11 bases are shared with TRBD2. This CDR3 contains 17 residues. V lost 6 bases, J lost 4 bases, and 11 bases stayed unmatched. Looked up from germline, CDR1 is SGHTA and CDR2 is FQGNSA. CDR3 coding DNA: TGTGCCAGCAGAAGAGGGGGGGGGACTAGCGGATACAATGAGCAGTTCTTC. It is translated as CASRRGGGTSGYNEQFF.

The rearrangement links TRBV2 to TRBJ1-1; 8 bases are a match to TRBD1. This CDR3 comprises 13 residues. The germline gives CDR1 SNHLY, CDR2 FYNNEI. The V segment lost 7 bases and the J segment 1 base; nucleotides outside the gene matches: 2. The CDR3 region has the DNA TGTGCCAGCATGGGGACAGGGAACACTGAAGCTTTCTTT. Protein product: CASMGTGNTEAFF. Supplemented by reference TRBV2 and TRBJ1-1, the full variable domain reads EPEVTQTPSHQVTQMGQEVILRCVPISNHLYFYWYRQILGQKVEFLVSFYNNEISEKSEIFDDQFSVERPDGSNFTLKIRSTKLEDSAMYFCASMGTGNTEAFFGQGTRLTVV.

V and J are TRBV7-2 and TRBJ2-7; D might be TRBD2 (7 bases). This CDR3 has 15 residues. The germline gives CDR1 SGHTA, CDR2 FQGNSA. Trimming took off 0 bases at V and 2 bases at J, with 11 bases between the two ends. The CDR3 region is CASSLAGGGTYEQYF. The CDR3 region has the DNA TGTGCCAGCAGCTTAGCAGGGGGGGGCACCTACGAGCAGTACTTC.

This chain uses TRBV27 with TRBJ1-5; weak D call: TRBD1 (6 bases). Germline CDR1 is MNHEY and CDR2 is SMNVEV (reference sequence). The V end was cut by 5 bases, the J end by 3 bases, with 11 bases between. CDR3 length equals 14 residues. CDR3 residues: CASSPGQYNQPQHF. Written as DNA, the CDR3 is TGTGCCAGCAGTCCAGGACAGTACAATCAGCCCCAGCATTTT.

The genes are TRBV15 and TRBJ2-2; D uncertain. The CDR3 consists of 13 residues. CDR1 is LNHNV, CDR2 YYDKDF, per germline (reference sequence). V was trimmed by 6 bases and J by 4 bases, leaving 9 bases between them. The CDR3 DNA reads as TGTGCCACCAGAACTACCTTCACCGGGGAGCTGTTTTTT. Its translation is CATRTTFTGELFF.

This chain connects TRBV28 to TRBJ2-5; 8 nucleotides align to TRBD2. Germline lookup yields CDR1 MDHEN and CDR2 SYDVKM. V shed 6 bases, J shed 4 bases, and the junction held 10 bases outside the gene matches. This CDR3 region has 15 residues. For the CDR3, the DNA is TGTGCCAGCAGCCTCCTTTCGGGAGGGAGAGAGACCCAGTACTTC. Its protein is CASSLLSGGRETQYF.

The chain employs TRBV27 and TRBJ1-5; tentatively, D is TRBD1 (5 bases). This CDR3 contains 13 residues. The germline gives CDR1 MNHEY, CDR2 SMNVEV (reference sequence). Trimming left V 8 bases short and J 1 base short, with 9 bases between. The CDR3 loop is CASSGGSNQPQHF. The CDR3 bases are TGTGCCAGCTCGGGGGGGAGCAATCAGCCCCAGCATTTT.

The V gene is TRBV6-5, the J gene TRBJ2-5; possible D gene TRBD1, 5 bases. Trimming removed 2 bases at V and 5 bases at J, with 9 bases between. CDR1 MNHEY and CDR2 SVGAGI come from the germline V gene. This CDR3 is 13 amino acids long. Written as DNA, the CDR3 is TGTGCCAGCAGTTACGGGGCGGCGGAGACCCAGTACTTC. As protein: CASSYGAAETQYF.

The CDR3 nucleotides read TGTGCCAGTAGTAAGGGACAGGGAAATGGCTATGGCTACACCTTC. Translated, it gives CASSKGQGNGYGYTF. The chain employs TRBV19 and TRBJ1-2; 9 nucleotides line up with TRBD1. Germline V lookup: CDR1 LNHDA, CDR2 SQIVND (reference sequence). The V gene end was trimmed by 4 bases and the J gene end by 4 bases; junction bases not matched to a gene: 7. The CDR3 has 15 amino acids.

V gene TRBV15 combines with J gene TRBJ2-3; the D gene is possibly TRBD2 (5 bases). Deletions cut 5 bases from V and 3 bases from J, with 15 bases between. The CDR3 has 15 residues. The V gene's germline CDR1 is LNHNV and CDR2 YYDKDF (reference sequence). The CDR3 DNA sequence: TGTGCCACCAGCGCCCGCAGGAGGTGGACAGATACGCAGTATTTT. Protein: CATSARRRWTDTQYF.

The rearrangement joins TRBV4-1 to TRBJ1-3; D remains ambiguous. V shed 1 base and J shed 0 bases, with 10 bases lying between them. CDR1 and CDR2 (germline): MGHRA, YSYEKL. The length of the CDR3 is 16 residues. CDR3 region: CASSQGEAISGNTIYF. The CDR3 coding sequence is TGCGCCAGCAGCCAAGGGGAGGCAATCTCTGGAAACACCATATATTTT.

V gene TRBV14 combines with J gene TRBJ2-5; a weak D match, TRBD1 (6 bases). Germline CDR1 is SGHDN and CDR2 is FVKESK. V was shortened by 3 bases and J by 1 base, with 12 bases between the two germline ends. This CDR3 comprises 15 residues. The CDR3 loop reads CASSQLGAGQETQYF. The CDR3 bases are TGTGCCAGCAGCCAGCTGGGGGCTGGCCAAGAGACCCAGTACTTC. Variable domain in full (rest from reference TRBV14 and TRBJ2-5): EAGVTQFPSHSVIEKGQTVTLRCDPISGHDNLYWYRRVMGKEIKFLLHFVKESKQDESGMPNNRFLAERTGGTYSTLKVQPAELEDSGVYFCASSQLGAGQETQYFGPGTRLLVL.

The V gene is TRBV6-5, the J gene TRBJ2-3, with unresolved D. This CDR3 region has 15 residues. CDR1 MNHEY and CDR2 SVGAGI come from the germline V gene. Trimming took off 6 bases at V and 1 base at J, with 14 bases between the two ends. CDR3 residues: CASSPGQAGTDTQYF. The CDR3, as DNA: TGTGCCAGCAGCCCCGGCCAGGCAGGCACAGATACGCAGTATTTT.

This clone appeared once. This chain connects TRBV7-9 to TRBJ2-3; 11 bases map to TRBD2. This CDR3 is 17 amino acids long. CDR1 SEHNR and CDR2 FQNEAQ come from the germline V gene (reference sequence). Unmatched junction bases numbered 5, after V lost 1 base and J lost 2 bases. CDR3 residues: CASSLGETSGDTDTQYF. CDR3 in DNA: TGTGCCAGCAGCTTAGGGGAGACTAGCGGGGACACAGATACGCAGTATTTT.

This clone was recorded only once. The rearrangement links TRBV7-3 to TRBJ2-5, with 7 bases aligning to TRBD2. Trimming cost V 0 bases and J 4 bases; bases outside gene matches: 5. CDR3 length equals 15 residues. From germline, CDR1 is SGHTA and CDR2 FQGTGA. In DNA, the CDR3 is TGTGCCAGCAGCTTAACCCCCGGGGGGAGAGAGACCCAGTACTTC. Translated, it gives CASSLTPGGRETQYF.

This rearrangement joins TRBV28 to TRBJ1-4, with D hard to call. The CDR3 has 15 amino acids. Per germline, CDR1 MDHEN and CDR2 SYDVKM. Trimming took 7 bases from V and 3 from J, leaving 15 bases between them. CDR3 region: CASISRSKANEKLFF. In DNA form, the CDR3 reads TGTGCCAGCATCTCCCGGAGTAAGGCTAATGAAAAACTGTTTTTT. The full variable domain, in which reference TRBV28 and TRBJ1-4 provide the parts outside the CDR3, is DVKVTQSSRYLVKRTGEKVFLECVQDMDHENMFWYRQDPGLGLRLIYFSYDVKMKEKGDIPEGYSVSREKKERFSLILESASTNQTSMYLCASISRSKANEKLFFGSGTQLSVL.

The chain combines TRBV29-1 with TRBJ2-7; 7 bases are shared with TRBD1. Germline-derived CDR1 and CDR2 are SQVTM and ANQGSEA. The CDR3 has 14 residues. The trim removed 4 bases at V and 5 bases at J, leaving 11 bases unmatched. The CDR3 loop is CSVGPGQVSDEQYF. The CDR3 DNA sequence: TGCAGCGTTGGTCCCGGACAGGTCTCGGACGAGCAGTACTTC.

The gene calls are TRBV7-7 and TRBJ2-2, with D perhaps matching TRBD1 (5 bases). The CDR3 runs to 15 residues. Germline CDR1 and CDR2: SSHAT and FNYEAQ (reference sequence). Trimming stripped 7 bases from V and 6 bases from J, with 18 bases between. CDR3 protein: CASTHGQGSSGELFF. In nucleotides, the CDR3 is TGTGCCAGCACCCACGGGCAGGGATCTTCCGGGGAGCTGTTTTTT.